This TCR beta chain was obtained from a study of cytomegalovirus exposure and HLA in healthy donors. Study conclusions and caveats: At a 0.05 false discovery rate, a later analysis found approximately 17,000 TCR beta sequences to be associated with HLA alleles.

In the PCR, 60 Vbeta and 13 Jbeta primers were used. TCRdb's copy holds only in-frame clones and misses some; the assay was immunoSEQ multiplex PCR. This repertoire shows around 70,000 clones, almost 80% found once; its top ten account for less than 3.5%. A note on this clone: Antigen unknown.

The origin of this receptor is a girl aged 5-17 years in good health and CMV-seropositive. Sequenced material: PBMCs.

CDR3 sequence reads: CAWSGASSYTGELFF. The CDR3 DNA sequence: TGTGCCTGGAGTGGCGCTTCCTCTTACACCGGGGAGCTGTTTTTT. This chain links TRBV30 with TRBJ2-2; D gene ambiguous. The germline CDR1 and CDR2 sequences are GTSNPN and SVGIG (reference sequence). Trimming took 1 base from V and 3 from J, leaving 12 bases between them. The CDR3 contains 15 residues.